One and the same sample provided the 16 T cell receptor beta chains below, sequenced in a study of T-cell reconstitution after alpha-beta-depleted transplantation in children. Unique molecular identifiers were incorporated during preparation of the TCRbeta library. TCRdb independently ran MiXCR on the PCR reads; one entry per CDR3 protein. The table records a few hundred thousand distinct CDR3 sequences, about 9.4% of them present only once. Sequences were derived from PBMCs from the stem cell graft donor, sampled from the stem cell graft. The receptors were sampled from a human donor who donated a stem cell graft to a child with acute lymphoblastic leukemia.

The V call is TRBV12-3 or TRBV12-4, the J call TRBJ2-2; 8 bases match TRBD1. The CDR3 runs to 17 residues. V was clipped by 7 bases and J by 6 bases; unmatched bases: 16. The CDR3 loop reads CASILGARGRMAGELFF. As DNA, the CDR3 is TGTGCCAGCATCCTAGGGGCCAGGGGGCGGATGGCCGGGGAGCTGTTTTTT.

This clonotype showed up just a few times. The chain combines TRBV20-1 with TRBJ2-1; 9 bases line up with TRBD2. Germline loops: CDR1 DFQATT, CDR2 SNEGSKA (reference sequence). The CDR3 covers 15 residues. V shed 6 bases and J 6 bases; nucleotides not matched to a gene: 12. The CDR3 is CSAPSASGIPNEQFF. The CDR3 DNA reads TGCAGTGCCCCCTCCGCTAGCGGGATCCCCAATGAGCAGTTCTTC.

The chain recombines TRBV20-1 with TRBJ2-3; D uncertain. V dropped 5 bases and J dropped 0 bases, with 9 bases sitting between them. This CDR3 has 13 residues. Germline loops: CDR1 DFQATT, CDR2 SNEGSKA (reference sequence). Here the CDR3 reads CSARKFSTDTQYF. The CDR3 DNA reads TGCAGTGCTCGGAAGTTTAGCACAGATACGCAGTATTTT.

This clonotype appeared a few times. The V and J genes are TRBV6-6 and TRBJ2-7; D may correspond to TRBD1 or TRBD2 (5 bases each). Trimming shortened V by 4 bases and J by 2 bases, and 9 bases separated the two germline ends. The CDR3 sequence is 13 residues long. The germline V gene has CDR1 MNHNY and CDR2 SVGAGI (reference sequence). The CDR3, as DNA: TGTGCCAGCAGTTGGGACGGCGCCTACGAGCAGTACTTC. This encodes CASSWDGAYEQYF.

In this sample, this clonotype turned up a few times. The V and J genes are TRBV6-2 or TRBV6-3 and TRBJ1-4; tentatively, D is TRBD1 (5 bases). The CDR3 extends over 12 amino acids. CDR1 MNHEY and CDR2 SVGEGT come from the germline V gene. V lost 0 bases and J lost 9, with 5 bases in between. This CDR3 reads CASSYSDKKLFF. Here the CDR3 DNA reads TGTGCCAGCAGTTACTCGGACAAAAAACTGTTTTTT.

The sample holds many counts of this clonotype. The J gene is TRBJ2-2, the V gene TRBV5-1, with D perhaps TRBD2 (6 bases). Germline CDR1 is SGHRS and CDR2 is YFSETQ. The CDR3 is 15 amino acids. V gave up 4 bases and J gave up 1 base, with 11 bases separating them. The CDR3 sequence: CASSPGTLNTGELFF. The CDR3 DNA sequence: TGCGCCAGCAGCCCCGGGACTTTGAACACCGGGGAGCTGTTTTTT. The variable domain in full, with the rest retrieved from reference TRBV5-1 and TRBJ2-2, is KAGVTQTPRYLIKTRGQQVTLSCSPISGHRSVSWYQQTPGQGLQFLFEYFSETQRNKGNFPGRFSGRQFSNSRSEMNVSTLELGDSALYLCASSPGTLNTGELFFGEGSRLTVL.

In its sample, this clonotype was seen a few times. The chain recombines TRBV28 with TRBJ2-7, with D maybe TRBD2 (6 bases). CDR3 length: 13 residues. V lost 11 bases and J 4 bases, leaving 18 bases between the germline ends. CDR1 is MDHEN, CDR2 SYDVKM, per germline. The CDR3 DNA follows: TGTGCCGCGTGTACTGGGGGGTCATACGAGCAGTACTTC. Translating it yields CAACTGGSYEQYF. The whole variable domain, remainder taken from reference TRBV28 and TRBJ2-7, is DVKVTQSSRYLVKRTGEKVFLECVQDMDHENMFWYRQDPGLGLRLIYFSYDVKMKEKGDIPEGYSVSREKKERFSLILESASTNQTSMYLCAACTGGSYEQYFGPGTRLTVT.

This chain connects TRBV5-6 to TRBJ2-7, with D unclear. CDR1 and CDR2 (germline): SGHDT, YYEEEE. The CDR3 is 13 residues long. The V end lost 4 bases, the J end lost 3 bases, and 11 bases lay between the germline ends. Here the CDR3 DNA reads TGTGCCAGCAGCACGAGACTGGGCTACGAGCAGTACTTC. Amino acid sequence: CASSTRLGYEQYF.

This chain connects TRBV7-9 to TRBJ1-5; 7 nucleotides agree with TRBD1. CDR1 is SEHNR, CDR2 FQNEAQ, per germline (reference sequence). The CDR3 contains 14 residues. The V gene end was trimmed by 5 bases and the J gene end by 6 bases; junction bases not matched to a gene: 7. CDR3 in amino acids: CASSQEGAVQPQHF. DNA of the CDR3: TGTGCCAGCAGCCAAGAGGGGGCCGTTCAGCCCCAGCATTTT. The full variable domain, its missing parts supplied by reference TRBV7-9 and TRBJ1-5, is DTGVSQNPRHKITKRGQNVTFRCDPISEHNRLYWYRQTLGQGPEFLTYFQNEAQLEKSRLLSDRFSAERPKGSFSTLEIQRTEQGDSAMYLCASSQEGAVQPQHFGDGTRLSIL.

There are a few counts of this clonotype. V gene TRBV20-1 combines with J gene TRBJ2-1; TRBD2 aligns across 10 bases. Germline V lookup: CDR1 DFQATT, CDR2 SNEGSKA (reference sequence). J was trimmed by 2 bases and V by 4 bases; bases with no gene match: 8. This CDR3 contains 16 residues. The CDR3 reads CSATDSGRRTYNEQFF. CDR3 sequence (DNA): TGCAGTGCTACCGATAGCGGGAGGAGAACCTACAATGAGCAGTTCTTC.

The rearrangement uses TRBV2 and TRBJ2-7; 10 positions match TRBD2. V trimming: 4 bases; J trimming: 7 bases; junction bases outside the gene matches: 10. Germline loops: CDR1 SNHLY, CDR2 FYNNEI. CDR3 length equals 15 residues. CDR3 loop: CASSGLAGVSREQYF. CDR3 nucleotide sequence: TGTGCCAGCAGTGGGCTAGCGGGAGTTTCGAGGGAGCAGTACTTC.

The J gene is TRBJ1-5, the V gene TRBV4-1; weak D call: TRBD1 (6 bases). This CDR3 is 15 amino acids long. Germline loops: CDR1 MGHRA, CDR2 YSYEKL. V was cut by 6 bases and J by 4 bases, with 16 bases left in between. In DNA form, the CDR3 reads TGCGCCAGCAGTGAACAGGGAATGAATAATCAGCCCCAGCATTTT. It specifies CASSEQGMNNQPQHF.

This chain uses TRBV5-1 with TRBJ1-5; no firm D call. Per germline, CDR1 SGHRS and CDR2 YFSETQ. V was pared by 0 bases and J by 2 bases, with 12 bases between. The CDR3 runs to 16 residues. The CDR3 DNA reads as TGCGCCAGCAGCTTGGGGACCGCTAGAGGCAATCAGCCCCAGCATTTT. Its protein is CASSLGTARGNQPQHF.

V is TRBV4-3 and J is TRBJ2-2; D gene uncertain. Trimming shortened V by 0 bases and J by 3 bases, and 8 bases separated the two germline ends. Per germline, CDR1 LGHNA and CDR2 YSLEER. The CDR3 loop spans 15 amino acids. CDR3 region: CASSQDNADTGELFF. The CDR3 DNA is TGCGCCAGCAGCCAAGATAACGCGGACACCGGGGAGCTGTTTTTT.

The J gene is TRBJ2-1, the V gene TRBV7-9, with 7 positions matching TRBD2. After removal of 3 bases from V and 3 bases from J, the junction contained 5 bases not matched to a gene. The CDR3 covers 15 residues. Germline values: CDR1 SEHNR, CDR2 FQNEAQ (reference sequence). The CDR3 nucleotides read TGTGCCAGCAGCTTGGGACTAACCCACTACAATGAGCAGTTCTTC. Its protein product is CASSLGLTHYNEQFF.

In this sample, this clonotype turned up a few times. V and J are TRBV7-2 and TRBJ1-4; TRBD1 is a possible D gene (6 bases). There are 15 residues in the CDR3. Germline CDR1 SGHTA, CDR2 FQGNSA. Trimming shortened V by 1 base and J by 9 bases, and 15 bases separated the two germline ends. The CDR3 sequence is CASSLDRGGGKKLFF. CDR3 coding DNA: TGTGCCAGCAGCTTAGATCGCGGAGGGGGAAAAAAACTGTTTTTT.